The next 17 T cell receptor beta chains were all read from a single sample in a study of T cell repertoires in cytomegalovirus infection. Each CDR3 protein gets one entry after TCRdb re-called the reads with MiXCR. The sample contains 150,000 to 200,000 distinct CDR3 sequences, roughly an eighth of which appear only once. The specimen was PBMCs. All receptors derive from a human donor in good health (CMV status not recorded). Some clones in this sample may be carry-over from other donors' samples.

At least ten counts were recorded for this clonotype. The chain is built from TRBV6-5 and TRBJ2-2, with 7 bases fitting TRBD1. With V trimmed by 6 bases and J by 6 bases, 7 bases remained unmatched. This CDR3 comprises 14 residues. CDR1 and CDR2 from the germline V gene are MNHEY and SVGAGI. DNA of the CDR3: TGTGCCAGCAGGCCCGACAGGGTGGCCGGGGAGCTGTTTTTT. This sequence encodes CASRPDRVAGELFF.

Many counts were recorded for this clonotype. The chain employs TRBV10-3 and TRBJ2-1, with TRBD1 matching 9 bases. V shed 6 bases and J 8 bases; nucleotides not matched to a gene: 5. Germline assignment: CDR1 ENHRY and CDR2 SYGVKD. The CDR3 covers 13 residues. The DNA of the CDR3 is TGTGCCATCAGCGGGGACAGGGCGGATGAGCAGTTCTTC. Its protein product is CAISGDRADEQFF.

This clonotype was found a few times. In DNA, the CDR3 is TGTGCCAGCAGTGAAGTAGGGGGCTATAATTCACCCCTCCACTTT. Its protein product is CASSEVGGYNSPLHF. This chain connects TRBV6-4 to TRBJ1-6, with a possible D match to TRBD1 (6 bases). The CDR3 contains 15 residues. V shed 3 bases and J shed 3 bases, with 9 bases lying between them. Germline V gene lookup returns CDR1 MRHNA and CDR2 SNTAGT.

This clonotype was observed a handful of times. The rearrangement links TRBV6-5 to TRBJ2-7; 7 bases map to TRBD1. The trim removed 6 bases at V and 3 bases at J, leaving 8 bases unmatched. Germline lookup yields CDR1 MNHEY and CDR2 SVGAGI. The CDR3 consists of 14 residues. The CDR3 nucleotides read TGTGCCAGCAGCCAAGAGGGGGCACGCTACGAGCAGTACTTC. This gives the protein CASSQEGARYEQYF.

This clonotype was counted only a few times. V and J are TRBV3-1 and TRBJ1-5, with D possibly being TRBD1 (5 bases). CDR3 length: 14 amino acids. In germline, CDR1 is LGHDT, CDR2 YNNKEL (reference sequence). Between the trimmed V and J ends, which lost 1 base and 3 bases, there was a span of 7 bases. Written as DNA, the CDR3 is TGTGCCAGCAGCCAAGCAGGGTTCAATCAGCCCCAGCATTTT. This sequence encodes CASSQAGFNQPQHF.

The rearrangement links TRBV7-2 to TRBJ1-3; D is possibly TRBD1 (5 bases). Germline V gives CDR1 SGHTA, CDR2 FQGNSA. V was clipped by 5 bases and J by 9 bases, with 8 bases between them. This CDR3 has 11 amino acids. CDR3 residues: CASSQGGTIYF. In DNA form, the CDR3 reads TGTGCCAGCAGCCAGGGAGGCACCATATATTTT. Complete variable domain (other parts from reference TRBV7-2 and TRBJ1-3): GAGVSQSPSNKVTEKGKDVELRCDPISGHTALYWYRQSLGQGLEFLIYFQGNSAPDKSGLPSDRFSAERTGGSVSTLTIQRTQQEDSAVYLCASSQGGTIYFGEGSWLTVV.

This clonotype has only a few counts. The chain joins TRBV19 to TRBJ2-3; D might be TRBD1 (5 bases). This CDR3 region has 16 residues. Germline V gene sequence: CDR1 LNHDA, CDR2 SQIVND (reference sequence). V was trimmed by 4 bases and J by 0 bases, leaving 14 bases between them. The DNA of the CDR3 is TGTGCCAGTAGTAGAATTCAGGGAACGAGCACAGATACGCAGTATTTT. This encodes CASSRIQGTSTDTQYF.

This clonotype was seen repeatedly, ten times or more. The V call is TRBV28, the J call TRBJ2-7; tentative D call: TRBD2 (6 bases). This CDR3 has 15 amino acids. V gave up 8 bases and J gave up 0 bases, with 17 bases separating them. Germline V gene sequence: CDR1 MDHEN, CDR2 SYDVKM. Here the CDR3 reads CASHPPGLGSYEQYF. The CDR3 nucleotides are TGTGCCAGCCACCCACCGGGACTTGGCTCCTACGAGCAGTACTTC.

This clonotype came up many times. The chain uses TRBV7-8 and TRBJ1-1, with 11 bases that match TRBD1. The germline V gene encodes CDR1 SGHVS and CDR2 FQNEAQ. This CDR3 has 21 amino acids. J gave up 4 bases and V 5 bases, and 24 bases lay outside the gene matches. The chain's CDR3 is CASSLKRLSLKLGTGGTEAFF. Written as DNA, the CDR3 is TGTGCCAGCAGCCTCAAACGCCTATCCCTTAAATTGGGGACAGGGGGCACTGAAGCTTTCTTT.

The table lists this clonotype with many counts. The chain uses TRBV7-3 and TRBJ2-5; no definite D call. The CDR3 covers 13 residues. Trimming shortened V by 2 bases and J by 3 bases, and 7 bases separated the two germline ends. The germline V gene has CDR1 SGHTA and CDR2 FQGTGA. CDR3 nucleotide sequence: TGTGCCAGCAGCTTACGCCGGGAAGAGACCCAGTACTTC. This codes for CASSLRREETQYF.

This clonotype has a handful of counts. The rearrangement uses TRBV18 and TRBJ2-1, with D possibly being TRBD2 (6 bases). CDR1 and CDR2 (germline): KGHSH, LQKENI. The ends were cut back, 6 bases at V and 5 bases at J, with 20 bases in the middle. CDR3 size: 16 residues. The chain's CDR3 is CASSSPLEGGNNEQFF. The CDR3 coding sequence is TGTGCCAGCTCTTCCCCCCTTGAGGGAGGTAACAATGAGCAGTTCTTC.

This clonotype was detected many times. V gene TRBV28 combines with J gene TRBJ2-1, with D possibly being TRBD1 (5 bases). V shed 2 bases and J shed 2 bases, with 10 bases lying between them. Germline CDR1 MDHEN, CDR2 SYDVKM. The CDR3 has 15 amino acids. The CDR3 DNA is TGTGCCAGCAGTTTACTCGACAGCCCCTACAATGAGCAGTTCTTC. This encodes CASSLLDSPYNEQFF.

The sample holds a few counts of this clonotype. The chain carries TRBV12-3 or TRBV12-4 and TRBJ1-1; D may be TRBD1 (6 bases). V lost 3 bases to trimming and J lost 7 bases, with 9 bases between them. The CDR3 runs 12 residues. The CDR3 here is CASSFQGFEAFF. The CDR3 nucleotides are TGTGCCAGCAGTTTCCAGGGGTTTGAAGCTTTCTTT.

The sample holds many counts of this clonotype. The genes are TRBV28 and TRBJ2-2, with D uncertain. V was cut by 5 bases and J by 9 bases, with 10 bases left in between. Germline CDR1 is MDHEN and CDR2 is SYDVKM. CDR3 length equals 12 residues. CDR3 amino acids: CASSPVVRELFF. In DNA form, the CDR3 reads TGTGCCAGCAGTCCGGTCGTCCGGGAGCTGTTTTTT.

The chain is built from TRBV19 and TRBJ1-5; 9 positions agree with TRBD1. The CDR3 contains 16 residues. Germline V gives CDR1 LNHDA, CDR2 SQIVND (reference sequence). V lost 6 bases, J lost 4 bases, and 10 bases stayed unmatched. The CDR3 DNA reads TGTGCCAGTAGCCGCCTACAGGGACAGGGTAATCAGCCCCAGCATTTT. Translated, it gives CASSRLQGQGNQPQHF.

V gene TRBV7-9 combines with J gene TRBJ1-1, with D perhaps TRBD1 (6 bases). This CDR3 region has 13 residues. With 5 bases removed from V and 4 bases from J, the gap between germline ends came to 11 bases. Germline assignment: CDR1 SEHNR and CDR2 FQNEAQ (reference sequence). Here the CDR3 DNA reads TGTGCCAGCAGCGATACAGGGCCCACTGAAGCTTTCTTT. This gives the protein CASSDTGPTEAFF.

The J gene is TRBJ2-7, the V gene TRBV29-1; the D gene is possibly TRBD1 (6 bases). This CDR3 region has 15 residues. V shed 1 base and J shed 3 bases, with 16 bases lying between them. Germline lookup yields CDR1 SQVTM and CDR2 ANQGSEA. As DNA, the CDR3 is TGCAGCGTTGAAGTTCGATCCGGGACACTCTACGAGCAGTACTTC. Translating it yields CSVEVRSGTLYEQYF.